These T cell receptor beta chains were read from a single sample in a study of PD-L1 blockade in urothelial cancer. This table comes from immunoSEQ multiplex PCR, and its TCRdb copy is limited to in-frame clones, with some not included. The table has 45,000 to 60,000 clones, roughly 80% seen once; the top ten hold approximately 1.5%. The sequenced sample was PBMCs, obtained around atezolizumab (anti-PD-L1) treatment. All receptors derive from a man in his fifties with urothelial cancer. Both conserved end residues are part of each CDR3. Each record gives: J gene, D gene, V gene, clone size, CDR3 length, CDR3 DNA, CDR3 protein. D genes are given only for firm matches. Clone sizes are given selectively: once, few, many, or a class where the clone is expanded.

TRBJ2-5,TRBD2,TRBV29-1,-,12,TGCAGCGGGCTAAGGACTAGTAAGACCCAGTACTTC,CSGLRTSKTQYF
TRBJ1-2,TRBD1,TRBV6-5,-,14,TGTGCCAGCAGACGTCAACAGGGGGCGCATGGCTACACCTTC,CASRRQQGAHGYTF
TRBJ2-5,TRBD2,TRBV7-7,-,17,TGTGCTAGCAGCTTAGGGACTAGCGGGGCGTGGCAAGAGACCCAGTACTTC,CASSLGTSGAWQETQYF
TRBJ1-1,-,TRBV19,-,13,TGTGCCAGTAGTATACAGGGGAGAACTGAAGCTTTCTTT,CASSIQGRTEAFF
TRBJ2-1,-,TRBV7-9,-,15,TGTGCCAGCAGCTTAGTGGCAGGGGCCCAGCCTGAGCAGTTCTTC,CASSLVAGAQPEQFF
TRBJ2-2,-,TRBV30,-,15,TGTGCCATCCTCGGCAGGCGGGCAGGCACCGGGGAGCTGTTTTTT,CAILGRRAGTGELFF
TRBJ1-1,TRBD1,TRBV10-1,-,14,TGCGCCACCAAGCGGGACAGGGGAAACACTGAAGCTTTCTTT,CATKRDRGNTEAFF
TRBJ2-2,TRBD2,TRBV7-3,-,14,TGTGCCAGCAGCTTAAATGGGGGGGCCGGGGAGCTGTTTTTT,CASSLNGGAGELFF
TRBJ2-3,TRBD2,TRBV7-9,-,16,TGTGCCAGCAGTTCACCCAGCGGGGGGGTAACAGATACGCAGTATTTT,CASSSPSGGVTDTQYF
TRBJ1-6,-,TRBV2,-,14,TGTGCCAGTTGGGCCGGAATCACTAATTCACCCCTCCACTTT,CASWAGITNSPLHF
TRBJ2-2,-,TRBV29-1,-,13,TGCAGCGTTCTCACAGCTAACACCGGGGAGCTGTTTTTT,CSVLTANTGELFF
TRBJ2-3,TRBD2,TRBV7-9,-,18,TGTGCCATCAGCTCCGGGACTAGCGGGTCCGCACCCACAGATACGCAGTATTTT,CAISSGTSGSAPTDTQYF
TRBJ1-1,-,TRBV7-8,-,14,TGTGCCAGCAGGCCCAACACAGGGAACACTGAAGCTTTCTTT,CASRPNTGNTEAFF
TRBJ1-1,TRBD1,TRBV19,-,14,TGTGCCAGTTCCTCCGGGACAGGGGTCACTGAAGCTTTCTTT,CASSSGTGVTEAFF
TRBJ1-1,-,TRBV11-2,-,15,TGTGCCAGCAGCTTAGATTGGGGAGGAGACACTGAAGCTTTCTTT,CASSLDWGGDTEAFF
TRBJ1-3,-,TRBV5-1,-,13,TGCGCCAGCAGCGAAGGGGCTGGAAACACCATATATTTT,CASSEGAGNTIYF
TRBJ2-1,-,TRBV10-1,-,15,TGCGCCAGCAGTGGGACAGCCCCTACCCACAATGAGCAGTTCTTC,CASSGTAPTHNEQFF
TRBJ2-6,TRBD1,TRBV2,-,18,TGTGCCAGCAAACAACGGACAGGACCATTCTCTGGGGCCAACGTCCTGACTTTC,CASKQRTGPFSGANVLTF
TRBJ1-5,TRBD1,TRBV2,few,16,TGTGCCAGCAGTGACCGGACAGGGGGTTGGAATCAGCCCCAGCATTTT,CASSDRTGGWNQPQHF
TRBJ1-5,-,TRBV30,-,14,TGTGCCTGGAGTGTTGGGCCCGTGGATCAGCCCCAGCATTTT,CAWSVGPVDQPQHF
TRBJ1-6,-,TRBV28,-,12,TGTGCCAGCAGTTTGAGTGTGACACCCCTCCACTTT,CASSLSVTPLHF
TRBJ1-5,TRBD1,TRBV29-1,-,14,TGCAGCGTTGGGGACAGGGGGGGCAATCAGCCCCAGCATTTT,CSVGDRGGNQPQHF
TRBJ2-1,-,TRBV7-8,-,12,TGTGCCAGCAGCCACGAGGGATATGAGCAGTTCTTC,CASSHEGYEQFF
TRBJ1-5,-,TRBV6-6,-,13,TGTGCCATCGGGTCGGGGGATAGTCAGCCCCAGCATTTT,CAIGSGDSQPQHF
TRBJ2-5,TRBD1,TRBV6-1,-,15,TGTGCCAGCAGCCGGGACAGAACTTTCCCAGAGACCCAGTACTTC,CASSRDRTFPETQYF
TRBJ2-7,-,TRBV9,-,16,TGTGCCAGCAGCGTAGATGGTAGCGGAAGAACCTACGAGCAGTACTTC,CASSVDGSGRTYEQYF
TRBJ1-1,-,TRBV29-1,-,14,TGCAGCGGCAAGTGGGAGGGCAGATCAGCTGAAGCTTTCTTT,CSGKWEGRSAEAFF
TRBJ2-3,TRBD2,TRBV27,few,15,TGTGCCAGCAGCCCGACTAGCGGGAGGGCAGATACGCAGTATTTT,CASSPTSGRADTQYF
TRBJ1-3,-,TRBV30,few,14,TGTGCCTACCACAGGAGCAACTCTGGAAACACCATATATTTT,CAYHRSNSGNTIYF
TRBJ1-4,TRBD1,TRBV9,-,15,TGTGCCAGCAGCCCCCGGGACAGGGGCAATGAAAAACTGTTTTTT,CASSPRDRGNEKLFF
TRBJ1-1,-,TRBV7-6,-,14,TGTGCCAGCAGCTTAGCCAGGGGAGGGGCTGAAGCTTTCTTT,CASSLARGGAEAFF
TRBJ2-1,TRBD2,TRBV10-3,-,18,TGTGCCATCAGTGAAGGGAGACTAGCGGGAGATCCGTCCAATGAGCAGTTCTTC,CAISEGRLAGDPSNEQFF
TRBJ1-3,-,TRBV5-1,-,14,TGCGCCAGCAGCTTGGAAACATCTGGAAACACCATATATTTT,CASSLETSGNTIYF
TRBJ2-2,-,TRBV14,-,14,TGTGCCAGCAGCCTCGCTTTGAGCACCGGGGAGCTGTTTTTT,CASSLALSTGELFF
TRBJ1-2,TRBD1,TRBV18,-,14,TGTGCCAGCTCACCTCTCGACAGGGGCTATGGCTACACCTTC,CASSPLDRGYGYTF
TRBJ1-5,TRBD1,TRBV19,-,15,TGTGCCAGTAGTAGGTGGGAGACAGGGGAACAGCCCCAGCATTTT,CASSRWETGEQPQHF
TRBJ2-1,TRBD2,TRBV5-1,-,16,TGCGCCAGCAGCCTACCGGGGGGGGCCGGCAGAAATGAGCAGTTCTTC,CASSLPGGAGRNEQFF
TRBJ2-1,TRBD1,TRBV27,-,18,TGTGCCAGCAGTTTAAGGACAGGGGGCAAGGGCTCCTACAATGAGCAGTTCTTC,CASSLRTGGKGSYNEQFF
TRBJ1-2,-,TRBV30,once,11,TGTGCCTTTCAGGGTCACTATGGCTACACCTTC,CAFQGHYGYTF
TRBJ2-5,-,TRBV7-3,-,14,TGTGCCAGCAGCTCCCTAGCCGGAGCAGAGACCCAGTACTTC,CASSSLAGAETQYF
TRBJ2-5,-,TRBV27,-,16,TGTGCCAGCAGTATCAGACAGAACACCCGCCAAGAGACCCAGTACTTC,CASSIRQNTRQETQYF
TRBJ1-1,-,TRBV19,-,12,TGTGCCAGTAGTATCTCACGGACTGAAGCTTTCTTT,CASSISRTEAFF
TRBJ2-1,-,TRBV11-1,-,13,TGTGCCAGCAAGCAAATAAGCGTCAATGAGCAGTTCTTC,CASKQISVNEQFF
TRBJ1-3,-,TRBV19,few,13,TGTGCCAGTAGTCTGACAGCTGGAAACACCATATATTTT,CASSLTAGNTIYF
TRBJ1-3,-,TRBV7-9,few,13,TGTGCCAGCAGCCTAAACTCTGGAAACACCATATATTTT,CASSLNSGNTIYF
TRBJ1-2,-,TRBV6-1,-,13,TGTGTGGGTAGGGACACCCGCTCCGGCGGCTACACCTTC,CVGRDTRSGGYTF
TRBJ2-3,-,TRBV27,-,13,TGTGCCAGCACCTCTGGACTGATAGATACGCAGTATTTT,CASTSGLIDTQYF
TRBJ2-7,-,TRBV7-9,-,11,TGTGCCAGCAGCTCAATGTTGGAGCAGTACTTC,CASSSMLEQYF
TRBJ2-2,TRBD2,TRBV9,-,14,TGTGCCAGCAACGGGGGGGCCGGCACCGGGGAGCTGTTTTTT,CASNGGAGTGELFF